What follows are 31 T cell receptor beta chains derived from one specimen sequenced in a study of blood T cell repertoires in COVID-19. Clones were sequenced by immunoSEQ multiplex PCR, and TCRdb holds only the in-frame ones, with some missing. Found here are about 150,000 clones, approximately 85% of them singletons; the top ten hold less than 8%. The sample taken for sequencing was peripheral blood. All receptors derive from a man older than 75 with COVID-19, enrolled during active disease.

The V and J genes are TRBV5-1 and TRBJ1-1; 8 nucleotides line up with TRBD1. The CDR3 covers 14 residues. V gave up 1 base and J gave up 10 bases; unmatched junction bases: 9. Germline-derived CDR1 and CDR2 are SGHRS and YFSETQ. CDR3 amino acids: CASSLSGQGRGAFF. The CDR3 region has the DNA TGCGCCAGCAGCTTGAGCGGACAGGGCCGGGGAGCTTTCTTT.

The J gene is TRBJ1-1, the V gene TRBV7-9; 7 positions agree with TRBD1. With 5 bases clipped from V and 10 bases from J, the junction kept 7 bases outside the gene matches. The germline gives CDR1 SEHNR, CDR2 FQNEAQ (reference sequence). The CDR3 is 12 amino acids. The CDR3 loop reads CASSLGQAGAFF. CDR3 bases: TGTGCCAGCAGCCTCGGACAGGCCGGAGCTTTCTTT.

The gene calls are TRBV2 and TRBJ2-5; TRBD1 is a possible D gene (5 bases). This CDR3 has 13 amino acids. Trimming removed 5 bases from V and 3 bases from J, with 10 bases in between. CDR1 is SNHLY, CDR2 FYNNEI, per germline. The CDR3 DNA is TGTGCCAGCAGTTCAGGGTATGAAGAGACCCAGTACTTC. This translates into CASSSGYEETQYF.

The rearrangement links TRBV11-2 to TRBJ2-7, with D hard to call. V lost 1 base and J 4 bases, leaving 8 bases between the germline ends. The CDR3 length is 13 residues. The germline V gene has CDR1 SGHAT and CDR2 FQNNGV. Written as DNA, the CDR3 is TGTGCCAGCAGCTTAGCGGAGTTATACGAGCAGTACTTC. This gives the protein CASSLAELYEQYF.

The chain is built from TRBV7-2 and TRBJ1-2; TRBD1 matches 7 bases. The J segment lost 8 bases and the V segment lost 1 base, leaving 10 bases of the junction unmatched. The CDR3 contains 15 residues. Germline assignment: CDR1 SGHTA and CDR2 FQGNSA. CDR3 nucleotide sequence: TGTGCCAGCAGCTTAGGACAGGGAAAAATCGAGGGCTACACCTTC. Residues: CASSLGQGKIEGYTF.

The rearrangement uses TRBV3-1 (or the pseudogene TRBV3-2) and TRBJ2-2; 15 bases are a match to TRBD2. Losses at the gene ends were 1 base for V and 2 bases for J; bases not matched to a gene: 5. In germline, CDR1 is LGHDT, CDR2 YNNKEL (reference sequence). This CDR3 spans 19 amino acids. The CDR3 DNA follows: TGTGCCAGCAGCCAAGGGGGACTAGCGGGGGGTTCCAACACCGGGGAGCTGTTTTTT. Translating gives CASSQGGLAGGSNTGELFF.

This clone came up once. The V gene is TRBV5-4, the J gene TRBJ2-3; 8 nucleotides align to TRBD2. The CDR3 is 16 residues long. With 4 bases clipped from V and 2 bases from J, the junction kept 9 bases outside the gene matches. The germline gives CDR1 SGHNT, CDR2 YYREEE (reference sequence). CDR3 sequence reads: CASSPLRGEYTDTQYF. In nucleotides, the CDR3 is TGTGCCAGCAGCCCCTTGCGGGGGGAATACACAGATACGCAGTATTTT.

In its sample, this clone was seen once. This sequence joins TRBV18 and TRBJ2-2; no definite D call. Trimming pared 2 bases from V and 0 bases from J, leaving 4 bases between. This CDR3 spans 14 amino acids. Germline CDR1 is KGHSH and CDR2 is LQKENI. CDR3: CASSPGPNTGELFF. The CDR3 nucleotides are TGTGCCAGCTCACCAGGGCCGAACACCGGGGAGCTGTTTTTT.

The chain is built from TRBV21-1 and TRBJ2-7; the table's D call, TRBD2, has no DNA check behind it. TRBV21-1 is described as a pseudogene. CDR3 length: 15 amino acids. The CDR3 sequence: CASSTMGLSSYEQYF. The CDR3 coding sequence is TGTGCCAGCAGCACCATGGGACTGAGCTCCTACGAGCAGTACTTC.

The V call is TRBV6-5, the J call TRBJ1-2; 10 nucleotides line up with TRBD1. CDR1 and CDR2 (germline): MNHEY, SVGAGI. The CDR3 is 15 residues long. The trim removed 2 bases at V and 5 bases at J, leaving 5 bases unmatched. The CDR3 sequence: CASSYRGTGEYGYTF. As DNA, the CDR3 is TGTGCCAGCAGTTACCGCGGGACAGGGGAGTATGGCTACACCTTC.

This clone has more than one count but fewer than ten. This CDR3 reads CASSPRQAGTEAFF. CDR3 bases: TGTGCCAGCAGTCCTCGGCAGGCCGGCACTGAAGCTTTCTTT. The chain recombines TRBV6-5 with TRBJ1-1; D unresolved. V shed 5 bases and J shed 4 bases, with 14 bases lying between them. Germline CDR1 MNHEY, CDR2 SVGAGI. This CDR3 comprises 14 residues.

In its sample, this clone was seen once. The chain recombines TRBV6-5 with TRBJ2-3; 7 bases are a match to TRBD2. The germline CDR1 and CDR2 sequences are MNHEY and SVGAGI. V gave up 0 bases and J gave up 6 bases; unmatched junction bases: 9. The CDR3 runs 16 residues. CDR3 residues: CASSYSERGHGDTQYF. The CDR3 region has the DNA TGTGCCAGCAGTTACTCAGAGCGGGGTCACGGTGATACGCAGTATTTT.

The count of this clone is one. The chain combines TRBV7-9 with TRBJ2-4, with 8 bases fitting TRBD2. Germline CDR1 reads SEHNR; CDR2 reads FQNEAQ (reference sequence). The CDR3 has 15 residues. V lost 5 bases and J lost 6; bases outside the gene matches: 9. The CDR3 region is CASSPPGGRGNIQYF. Written as DNA, the CDR3 is TGTGCCAGCAGCCCTCCGGGAGGGCGGGGAAACATTCAGTACTTC.

The chain couples TRBV7-2 to TRBJ2-2, with 7 bases lining up with TRBD2. The V gene end was trimmed by 3 bases and the J gene end by 5 bases; junction bases not matched to a gene: 6. Germline V gives CDR1 SGHTA, CDR2 FQGNSA. The CDR3 extends over 15 amino acids. This CDR3 is CASSLVGRGTGELFF. CDR3 sequence (DNA): TGTGCCAGCAGCTTGGTAGGGAGGGGAACCGGGGAGCTGTTTTTT.

The chain uses TRBV5-8 and TRBJ1-1; 11 bases agree with TRBD1. Germline CDR1 reads SGHTS; CDR2 reads YDEGEE. V lost 4 bases, J lost 10 bases, and 6 bases stayed unmatched. The CDR3 extends over 13 amino acids. CDR3 protein: CASSMDRGRPAFF. The DNA for the CDR3 is TGTGCCAGCAGCATGGACAGGGGGCGCCCAGCTTTCTTT.

The count of this clone is one. The chain carries TRBV5-1 and TRBJ2-5; D is ambiguous. The CDR3 spans 14 residues. With 0 bases removed from V and 2 bases from J, the gap between germline ends came to 8 bases. From germline, CDR1 is SGHRS and CDR2 YFSETQ. The CDR3 is CASSLATQQETQYF. CDR3 sequence (DNA): TGCGCCAGCAGCTTGGCCACACAGCAAGAGACCCAGTACTTC.

The V and J genes are TRBV15 and TRBJ2-5; D perhaps matches TRBD1 (5 bases). CDR1 LNHNV and CDR2 YYDKDF come from the germline V gene (reference sequence). Trimming removed 0 bases at V and 9 bases at J, with 14 bases between. The CDR3 has 14 amino acids. The CDR3 DNA sequence: TGTGCCACCAGCAGAGATCGCCAGCAAGGGGCCCAGTACTTC. Protein: CATSRDRQQGAQYF. Full variable domain (rest looked up from reference TRBV15 and TRBJ2-5): DAMVIQNPRYQVTQFGKPVTLSCSQTLNHNVMYWYQQKSSQAPKLLFHYYDKDFNNEADTPDNFQSRRPNTSFCFLDIRSPGLGDTAMYLCATSRDRQQGAQYFGPGTRLLVL.

The genes are TRBV28 and TRBJ2-3; unclear D gene. CDR3 size: 14 residues. Germline V gives CDR1 MDHEN, CDR2 SYDVKM. V was cut by 6 bases and J by 1 base, with 11 bases left in between. CDR3 loop: CASSTRLGTDTQYF. DNA of the CDR3: TGTGCCAGCAGCACCCGGTTGGGCACAGATACGCAGTATTTT.

V and J are TRBV11-2 and TRBJ1-1; no definite D call. Trimming stripped 1 base from V and 0 bases from J, with 6 bases between. Per germline, CDR1 SGHAT and CDR2 FQNNGV. The CDR3 length is 14 residues. This CDR3 reads CASSLARVNTEAFF. As DNA, the CDR3 is TGTGCCAGCAGCTTAGCCCGTGTGAACACTGAAGCTTTCTTT.

The DNA for the CDR3 is TGTGCCAGCAGTTTGAGGACCGGGGAGCTGTTTTTT. Encoded protein: CASSLRTGELFF. The chain couples TRBV28 to TRBJ2-2; D gene uncertain. CDR1 and CDR2 (germline): MDHEN, SYDVKM. V dropped 3 bases and J dropped 5 bases, with 4 bases sitting between them. This CDR3 is 12 amino acids long.

The V call is TRBV27, the J call TRBJ1-5, with a weak D call TRBD1 (5 bases). There are 14 residues in the CDR3. V lost 2 bases, J lost 7 bases, and 12 bases lay in between. Looked up from germline, CDR1 is MNHEY and CDR2 is SMNVEV (reference sequence). The CDR3 region has the DNA TGTGCCAGCAGTTTAAGGCAGGGAGGACAGCCCCAGCATTTT. It specifies CASSLRQGGQPQHF.

The table lists this clone with a count of one. The gene calls are TRBV7-9 and TRBJ2-1; D uncertain. Per germline, CDR1 SEHNR and CDR2 FQNEAQ (reference sequence). This CDR3 is 11 amino acids long. V gave up 2 bases and J gave up 8 bases, with 4 bases separating them. The CDR3 protein is CASSLSYEQFF. For the CDR3, the DNA is TGTGCCAGCAGCTTATCTTATGAGCAGTTCTTC.

As for this clone: Other DNA sequences from this sample encode an identical CDR3 as well. The rearrangement uses TRBV7-9 and TRBJ1-5, with TRBD1 matching 11 bases. The germline CDR1 and CDR2 sequences are SEHNR and FQNEAQ (reference sequence). Trimming cost V 6 bases and J 7 bases; bases outside gene matches: 5. The CDR3 is 14 residues long. In nucleotides, the CDR3 is TGTGCCAGCAGTAGGACAGGGGGCGGCCAGCCCCAGCATTTT. Translating it yields CASSRTGGGQPQHF.

The V gene is TRBV7-2, the J gene TRBJ2-5, with 9 positions matching TRBD1. After removal of 11 bases from V and 5 bases from J, the junction contained 3 bases not matched to a gene. The CDR3 extends over 11 amino acids. The germline V gene encodes CDR1 SGHTA and CDR2 FQGNSA. In DNA form, the CDR3 reads TGTGCCTCGACAGGGGGGGAGACCCAGTACTTC. Protein product: CASTGGETQYF.

The V and J genes are TRBV9 and TRBJ1-1; TRBD1 might be the D (6 bases). Germline CDR1 SGDLS, CDR2 YYNGEE. The CDR3 runs 14 residues. Trimming cost V 4 bases and J 0 bases, with 10 bases left between them. CDR3 region: CASSRTGLNTEAFF. The CDR3 coding sequence is TGTGCCAGCAGCCGTACAGGGCTGAACACTGAAGCTTTCTTT.

The J gene is TRBJ1-4, the V gene TRBV4-3; D ambiguous. CDR1 is LGHNA, CDR2 YSLEER, per germline. V gave up 4 bases and J gave up 0 bases, with 12 bases separating them. The CDR3 totals 16 residues. CDR3 region: CASSPRLGATNEKLFF. Written as DNA, the CDR3 is TGCGCCAGCAGCCCGCGGTTGGGTGCAACTAATGAAAAACTGTTTTTT.

The chain employs TRBV7-8 and TRBJ2-5; D gene unclear. The V end lost 4 bases, the J end lost 6 bases, and 24 bases lay between the germline ends. This CDR3 has 17 residues. The V gene's germline CDR1 is SGHVS and CDR2 FQNEAQ. CDR3 protein: CASSSGPISAPTKTQYF. Written as DNA, the CDR3 is TGTGCCAGCAGCTCCGGCCCAATCAGCGCACCTACGAAGACCCAGTACTTC.

The rearrangement links TRBV18 to TRBJ2-1; 7 nucleotides agree with TRBD1. The CDR3 consists of 13 residues. Germline V gene data show CDR1 as KGHSH and CDR2 as LQKENI. With V trimmed by 3 bases and J by 8 bases, 4 bases remained unmatched. As DNA, the CDR3 is TGTGCCAGCTCACCCGACAGGGACGATGAGCAGTTCTTC. Translation: CASSPDRDDEQFF.

The chain couples TRBV10-3 to TRBJ1-5; 11 nucleotides line up with TRBD1. The CDR3 is 15 amino acids. The ends lost 8 bases at V and 2 bases at J; junction bases unmatched: 5. The germline gives CDR1 ENHRY, CDR2 SYGVKD. The CDR3 reads CAIGQGAVGNQPQHF. DNA for the CDR3: TGTGCCATCGGACAGGGGGCTGTGGGCAATCAGCCCCAGCATTTT.

This rearrangement joins TRBV28 to TRBJ1-1, with TRBD1 as a possible D gene (6 bases). The CDR3 is made up of 15 amino acids. Trimming pared 1 base from V and 5 bases from J, leaving 14 bases between. Per the germline V gene, CDR1 is MDHEN and CDR2 is SYDVKM. CDR3 DNA: TGTGCCAGCAGTTTATCCGACAGGCGGGGGACTGAAGCTTTCTTT. Protein: CASSLSDRRGTEAFF.

The chain links TRBV5-5 to TRBJ1-2, with no clear D. V was cut by 2 bases and J by 3 bases, with 8 bases left in between. CDR3 length: 13 amino acids. Looked up from germline, CDR1 is SGHKS and CDR2 is YYEKEE (reference sequence). The CDR3 spells CASSFSGDYGYTF. The CDR3 nucleotides are TGTGCCAGCAGCTTTAGCGGGGACTATGGCTACACCTTC.